This passage covers 27 T cell receptor beta chains from one sample sequenced in a study of CD8 T cells in Susac syndrome. An amount of RNA that ranged from roughly 0.5 to 1 ug was reverse transcribed with random hexamers. In TCRdb, the immunoSEQ multiplex PCR reads were re-called with MiXCR into one record per CDR3 protein. Of 100,000 to 150,000 distinct CDR3 sequences listed, roughly 95% were seen once; the top ten hold roughly 0.13%. The sequencing sample was made of CD4+ T cells from PBMCs. The receptor set was obtained from a human donor with Susac syndrome.

The chain is built from TRBV5-1 and TRBJ1-1; TRBD1 matches 8 bases. Germline values: CDR1 SGHRS, CDR2 YFSETQ. The CDR3 runs 16 residues. V gave up 4 bases and J gave up 4 bases; unmatched junction bases: 12. CDR3 nucleotide sequence: TGCGCCAGCAGCAACGGACAGGGAGGTTTGACCACTGAAGCTTTCTTT. Its protein is CASSNGQGGLTTEAFF.

This chain links TRBV20-1 with TRBJ1-2; TRBD1 matches at 9 bases. Looked up from germline, CDR1 is DFQATT and CDR2 is SNEGSKA (reference sequence). V trimming: 4 bases; J trimming: 7 bases; junction bases outside the gene matches: 4. The CDR3 covers 12 residues. CDR3 in DNA: TGCAGTGCTACCACGACAGGGGGTGGCTACACCTTC. This codes for CSATTTGGGYTF.

The rearrangement links TRBV25-1 to TRBJ2-1; unclear D gene. V shed 2 bases and J shed 4 bases, with 6 bases lying between them. CDR1 and CDR2 from the germline V gene are MGHDK and SYGVNS. CDR3 length: 13 amino acids. CDR3: CASSEDGYNEQFF. CDR3 nucleotides: TGTGCCAGCAGTGAAGACGGATACAATGAGCAGTTCTTC. Full variable domain (remainder filled in from reference TRBV25-1 and TRBJ2-1): EADIYQTPRYLVIGTGKKITLECSQTMGHDKMYWYQQDPGMELHLIHYSYGVNSTEKGDLSSESTVSRIRTEHFPLTLESARPSHTSQYLCASSEDGYNEQFFGPGTRLTVL.

The rearrangement uses TRBV2 and TRBJ2-5; D is unclear. Trimming took 0 bases from V and 4 from J, leaving 6 bases between them. The V gene's germline CDR1 is SNHLY and CDR2 FYNNEI. This CDR3 comprises 13 residues. CDR3 amino acids: CASSEALRETQYF. In nucleotides, the CDR3 is TGTGCCAGCAGTGAAGCTCTGCGAGAGACCCAGTACTTC. The full variable domain, its missing parts supplied by reference TRBV2 and TRBJ2-5, is EPEVTQTPSHQVTQMGQEVILRCVPISNHLYFYWYRQILGQKVEFLVSFYNNEISEKSEIFDDQFSVERPDGSNFTLKIRSTKLEDSAMYFCASSEALRETQYFGPGTRLLVL.

The chain combines TRBV20-1 with TRBJ1-5, with 8 bases fitting TRBD1. This CDR3 is built from 15 residues. V was pared by 2 bases and J by 0 bases, with 3 bases of the junction left unmatched. The V gene's germline CDR1 is DFQATT and CDR2 SNEGSKA (reference sequence). CDR3 protein: CSARNRGNSNQPQHF. The CDR3 DNA reads as TGCAGTGCTAGAAACAGGGGGAATAGCAATCAGCCCCAGCATTTT.

This clonotype was recorded only once. This chain's CDR3 is CASSSGLAQETQYF. DNA for the CDR3: TGTGCCAGCAGTTCTGGACTAGCTCAAGAGACCCAGTACTTC. The chain recombines TRBV28 with TRBJ2-5; 8 positions match TRBD2. With V trimmed by 4 bases and J by 2 bases, 3 bases remained unmatched. There are 14 residues in the CDR3. Per the germline V gene, CDR1 is MDHEN and CDR2 is SYDVKM. The full variable domain, in which reference TRBV28 and TRBJ2-5 provide the parts outside the CDR3, is DVKVTQSSRYLVKRTGEKVFLECVQDMDHENMFWYRQDPGLGLRLIYFSYDVKMKEKGDIPEGYSVSREKKERFSLILESASTNQTSMYLCASSSGLAQETQYFGPGTRLLVL.

V is TRBV29-1 and J is TRBJ1-2, with 7 bases identical to TRBD1. CDR3 length equals 15 residues. The germline gives CDR1 SQVTM, CDR2 ANQGSEA. V trimming: 4 bases; J trimming: 0 bases; junction bases outside the gene matches: 8. CDR3 in DNA: TGCAGCGTTGGAGGGGAGGGGGCGGCTAACTATGGCTACACCTTC. It specifies CSVGGEGAANYGYTF.

The sample holds one count of this clonotype. The CDR3 is CATSDQASGANVLTF. CDR3 nucleotide sequence: TGTGCCACCAGTGATCAAGCCTCTGGGGCCAACGTCCTGACTTTC. The rearrangement joins TRBV24-1 to TRBJ2-6; D is unresolved. V gave up 3 bases and J gave up 0 bases, with 5 bases separating them. The CDR3 loop spans 15 amino acids. Germline CDR1 reads KGHDR; CDR2 reads SFDVKD.

This clonotype was counted once. In DNA form, the CDR3 reads TGTGCTAGTGCCCCGGACAGGGGGAGCCAAGAGACCCAGTACTTC. It yields the protein CASAPDRGSQETQYF. V usage is TRBV12-5 and J usage is TRBJ2-5; 10 bases agree with TRBD1. The CDR3 runs 15 residues. Germline V gives CDR1 LGHNT, CDR2 FRNRAP. V shed 7 bases and J 1 base; nucleotides not matched to a gene: 6.

The chain employs TRBV28 and TRBJ1-2; D might be TRBD1 (5 bases). Germline V gives CDR1 MDHEN, CDR2 SYDVKM. The V gene lost 3 bases and the J gene lost 3 bases, with 17 bases spanning the gap. The CDR3 extends over 16 amino acids. CDR3: CASSLAKGSRDYGYTF. The CDR3 nucleotides are TGTGCCAGCAGTTTGGCGAAGGGTAGCAGGGACTATGGCTACACCTTC.

The V and J genes are TRBV12-3 or TRBV12-4 and TRBJ2-3; D is unresolved. The CDR3 has 13 amino acids. Trimming took off 5 bases at V and 2 bases at J, with 8 bases between the two ends. The DNA of the CDR3 is TGTGCCAGCAGTAATCCGGACACAGATACGCAGTATTTT. This translates into CASSNPDTDTQYF.

The gene calls are TRBV20-1 and TRBJ1-1; no firm D call. The CDR3 runs to 11 residues. In germline, CDR1 is DFQATT, CDR2 SNEGSKA (reference sequence). The V gene lost 4 bases and the J gene lost 5 bases, with 8 bases spanning the gap. The CDR3 sequence is CSAISGTEAFF. The CDR3 DNA sequence: TGCAGTGCTATTTCGGGGACTGAAGCTTTCTTT.

The chain has TRBV20-1 and TRBJ1-1; the D is unclear. This CDR3 has 13 residues. The V end lost 0 bases, the J end lost 3 bases, and 8 bases lay between the germline ends. Germline-derived CDR1 and CDR2 are DFQATT and SNEGSKA (reference sequence). The CDR3 nucleotides read TGCAGTGCTAGAGAGGATGCGGACACTGAAGCTTTCTTT. This sequence encodes CSAREDADTEAFF.

This chain links TRBV7-6 with TRBJ1-5; TRBD1 matches at 9 bases. Trimming removed 4 bases from V and 4 bases from J; junction bases left unmatched: 5. The CDR3 spans 15 residues. Germline V lookup: CDR1 SGHVS, CDR2 FNYEAQ. The DNA for the CDR3 is TGTGCCAGCAGCTCGACAGGGGGAAGGAATCAGCCCCAGCATTTT. Translation: CASSSTGGRNQPQHF.

The chain couples TRBV20-1 to TRBJ2-1; 10 bases fit TRBD1. This CDR3 has 15 residues. The germline gives CDR1 DFQATT, CDR2 SNEGSKA (reference sequence). V gave up 4 bases and J gave up 8 bases; unmatched junction bases: 11. CDR3 sequence: CSANSLGDRGYEQFF. CDR3 nucleotides: TGCAGTGCTAACTCTCTCGGGGACAGGGGTTATGAGCAGTTCTTC.

This chain uses TRBV11-2 with TRBJ2-7; 9 bases match TRBD1. Germline values: CDR1 SGHAT, CDR2 FQNNGV. V shed 2 bases, J shed 6 bases, and the junction held 8 bases outside the gene matches. The CDR3 extends over 15 amino acids. The CDR3 is CASSLSPGQGTEQYF. As DNA, the CDR3 is TGTGCCAGCAGCTTAAGCCCGGGACAGGGTACCGAGCAGTACTTC.

V gene TRBV3-1 combines with J gene TRBJ1-2, with 7 bases identical to TRBD1. CDR1 and CDR2 (germline): LGHDT, YNNKEL (reference sequence). CDR3 length: 15 residues. J lost 1 base, V lost 4 bases, and 6 bases had no gene match. The CDR3 reads CASSRRQGGNYGYTF. Written as DNA, the CDR3 is TGTGCCAGCAGCCGCAGACAGGGCGGTAACTATGGCTACACCTTC. The variable domain in full, completed from reference TRBV3-1 and TRBJ1-2, reads DTAVSQTPKYLVTQMGNDKSIKCEQNLGHDTMYWYKQDSKKFLKIMFSYNNKELIINETVPNRFSPKSPDKAHLNLHINSLELGDSAVYFCASSRRQGGNYGYTFGSGTRLTVV.

The V call is TRBV4-2, the J call TRBJ2-7, with D uncertain. This CDR3 has 13 residues. Germline loops: CDR1 LGHNA, CDR2 YNFKEQ. Trimming cost V 0 bases and J 3 bases, with 6 bases left between them. CDR3 amino acids: CASSQDRHYEQYF. The CDR3 bases are TGTGCCAGCAGCCAAGATCGCCACTACGAGCAGTACTTC.

V and J are TRBV9 and TRBJ2-6; unclear D gene. Germline V gene data show CDR1 as SGDLS and CDR2 as YYNGEE. Trimming removed 0 bases at V and 0 bases at J, with 7 bases between. The CDR3 has 16 residues. This CDR3 reads CASSVGIFSGANVLTF. The CDR3 region has the DNA TGTGCCAGCAGCGTAGGTATCTTCTCTGGGGCCAACGTCCTGACTTTC.

The CDR3 bases are TGCAGTGCTAGGAAAAAGGCTTCGGGGGAGACCCAGTACTTC. Protein product: CSARKKASGETQYF. The V call is TRBV20-1, the J call TRBJ2-5, with D perhaps TRBD2 (5 bases). Germline-derived CDR1 and CDR2 are DFQATT and SNEGSKA (reference sequence). V lost 3 bases and J lost 5, with 16 bases in between. The CDR3 runs 14 residues.

J is TRBJ2-7 and V is TRBV7-2; no definite D call. Between the trimmed V and J ends, which lost 4 bases and 2 bases, there was a span of 12 bases. The length of the CDR3 is 14 residues. Germline values: CDR1 SGHTA, CDR2 FQGNSA. CDR3 nucleotide sequence: TGTGCCAGCAGCTCCCGTGGACCGCCCTACGAGCAGTACTTC. This codes for CASSSRGPPYEQYF.

This sequence joins TRBV20-1 and TRBJ1-2, with a tentative D call TRBD1 (5 bases). Germline V CDR1 and CDR2: DFQATT, SNEGSKA (reference sequence). The V end lost 5 bases, the J end lost 4 bases, and 14 bases lay between the germline ends. The CDR3 sequence is 13 residues long. The CDR3 DNA sequence: TGCAGTGCTTCTACCCCAGGGTTCTATGGCTACACCTTC. This sequence encodes CSASTPGFYGYTF.

The chain carries TRBV7-2 and TRBJ2-1, with 12 bases that match TRBD2. CDR1 and CDR2 (germline): SGHTA, FQGNSA. CDR3 length: 16 residues. The V gene end was trimmed by 5 bases and the J gene end by 5 bases; junction bases not matched to a gene: 7. The CDR3 DNA reads TGTGCCAGCAGCCCCTCTAGCGGGAGGGTTCACAATGAGCAGTTCTTC. It is translated as CASSPSSGRVHNEQFF.

This clonotype has only one observation. The chain is built from TRBV20-1 and TRBJ2-5, with TRBD1 identical over 8 bases. Per the germline V gene, CDR1 is DFQATT and CDR2 is SNEGSKA (reference sequence). The CDR3 loop spans 12 amino acids. V dropped 6 bases and J dropped 5; count of bases not matched to a gene: 5. The CDR3 region is CSANRQGETQYF. Here the CDR3 DNA reads TGCAGTGCGAACAGACAGGGGGAGACCCAGTACTTC.

As to this clonotype: An end of the junction does not agree with germline; a read error may underlie this. The rearrangement uses TRBV5-6 and TRBJ1-2; possibly TRBD1 for D (6 bases). The CDR3 is 14 residues long. The V gene's germline CDR1 is SGHDT and CDR2 YYEEEE. This CDR3 reads CASSSSTGGDVLPF. CDR3 bases: TGTGCCAGCAGCTCGTCGACAGGCGGGGATGTTTTACCCTTC.

This rearrangement joins TRBV28 to TRBJ2-7, with D uncertain. V was cut by 6 bases and J by 0 bases, with 21 bases left in between. The CDR3 covers 17 residues. In germline, CDR1 is MDHEN, CDR2 SYDVKM. For the CDR3, the DNA is TGTGCCAGCAGCTCCCCCTCATCCCCCCCATCCTCCTACGAGCAGTACTTC. Translated: CASSSPSSPPSSYEQYF. Variable domain in full (rest from reference TRBV28 and TRBJ2-7): DVKVTQSSRYLVKRTGEKVFLECVQDMDHENMFWYRQDPGLGLRLIYFSYDVKMKEKGDIPEGYSVSREKKERFSLILESASTNQTSMYLCASSSPSSPPSSYEQYFGPGTRLTVT.

The chain joins TRBV19 to TRBJ2-2; D may be TRBD1 or TRBD2 (5 bases each). This CDR3 region has 14 residues. Between the trimmed V and J ends, which lost 5 bases and 3 bases, there was a span of 10 bases. Germline V gives CDR1 LNHDA, CDR2 SQIVND (reference sequence). CDR3 sequence: CASSQGDDTGELFF. In nucleotides, the CDR3 is TGTGCCAGTAGTCAAGGGGACGACACCGGGGAGCTGTTTTTT. The whole variable domain, remainder taken from reference TRBV19 and TRBJ2-2, is DGGITQSPKYLFRKEGQNVTLSCEQNLNHDAMYWYRQDPGQGLRLIYYSQIVNDFQKGDIAEGYSVSREKKESFPLTVTSAQKNPTAFYLCASSQGDDTGELFFGEGSRLTVL.